This is a list of T cell receptor beta chains from one sample in a study of graft-versus-host responses after intestinal transplantation. These TCRs' antigens remain unknown. This table comes from immunoSEQ multiplex PCR, and its TCRdb copy is limited to in-frame clones, with some not included. The sample gives about 89,000 clones, approximately 94% of which show up once; roughly 0.17% is in the top ten. The source material was unstimulated CD4+ T cells sorted from spleen or lymph node cells, sampled before transplant. These receptors all stem from a human donor who was the organ donor for an intestinal transplant. The CDR3 runs from the conserved cysteine through the conserved F or W. A D gene is named only where the DNA matches it firmly. Some rows mark clone size as missing; the rest say once, few, many or name a class of expanded clone.

TRBJ1-2 | TRBD1 | TRBV6-6 | once | CASTDGRDRDGYTF | TGTGCCAGCACCGATGGCCGGGACAGGGACGGCTACACCTTC
TRBJ2-7 | - | TRBV27 | - | CASKPDRSVNEQYF | TGTGCCAGCAAACCAGACCGATCGGTCAACGAGCAGTACTTC
TRBJ2-4 | TRBD2 | TRBV4-2 | - | CASRPSGGENIQYF | TGTGCCAGCAGACCTAGCGGGGGGGAAAACATTCAGTACTTC
TRBJ1-1 | - | TRBV5-1 | - | CASSFTGRTEAFF | TGCGCCAGCAGCTTTACAGGACGCACTGAAGCTTTCTTT
TRBJ2-1 | TRBD2 | TRBV6-5 | - | CASSDDGGAHNEQFF | TGTGCCAGCAGCGACGACGGGGGGGCACACAATGAGCAGTTCTTC
TRBJ2-7 | - | TRBV28 | - | CASSSSIGSSYEQYF | TGTGCCAGCAGTTCGAGCATTGGGTCCTCCTACGAGCAGTACTTC
TRBJ2-7 | - | TRBV5-6 | - | CASSRDGPYEQYF | TGTGCCAGCAGCCGGGACGGTCCCTACGAGCAGTACTTC
TRBJ1-1 | TRBD1 | TRBV6-1 | - | CASSGEEGQWAFF | TGTGCCAGCAGTGGGGAGGAGGGACAGTGGGCTTTCTTT
TRBJ1-2 | - | TRBV2 | - | CASSDDSQLYGYTF | TGTGCCAGCAGCGACGACAGCCAGCTCTATGGCTACACCTTC
TRBJ2-7 | - | TRBV2 | - | CASSEHYEQYF | TGTGCCAGCAGTGAACACTACGAGCAGTACTTC
TRBJ1-1 | - | TRBV5-4 | - | CASSLGHQDGAFF | TGTGCCAGCAGCTTGGGGCACCAGGATGGTGCTTTCTTT
TRBJ1-4 | - | TRBV7-9 | - | CASSLPRDYEKLFF | TGTGCCAGCAGCTTACCACGAGATTATGAAAAACTGTTTTTT
TRBJ2-3 | TRBD2 | TRBV9 | once | CASSPGGGAADTQYF | TGTGCCAGCAGCCCTGGCGGGGGGGCGGCAGATACGCAGTATTTT
TRBJ1-5 | - | TRBV2 | - | CASCRDKLQPQHF | TGTGCCAGCTGCCGGGACAAATTGCAGCCCCAGCATTTT
TRBJ1-1 | - | TRBV6-1 | few | CASSPVLASTEAFF | TGTGCCAGCAGCCCGGTCTTAGCAAGCACTGAAGCTTTCTTT
TRBJ1-6 | - | TRBV30 | - | CAWMRQGNSPLHF | TGTGCCTGGATGCGGCAGGGTAATTCACCCCTCCACTTT
TRBJ2-3 | - | TRBV29-1 | - | CSVEDIRGRTDTQYF | TGCAGCGTTGAAGATATCCGGGGGCGCACAGATACGCAGTATTTT
TRBJ2-7 | TRBD1 | TRBV7-3 | - | CASSWTGGYEQYF | TGTGCCAGCAGCTGGACAGGGGGCTACGAGCAGTACTTC
TRBJ2-1 | TRBD1 | TRBV6-6 | - | CASRSQGISYNEQFF | TGTGCCAGCAGATCACAGGGGATCTCCTACAATGAGCAGTTCTTC
TRBJ1-2 | - | TRBV5-6 | - | CASSLREYYGYTF | TGTGCCAGCAGCTTAAGGGAGTACTATGGCTACACCTTC
TRBJ2-7 | - | TRBV6-5 | once | CASSQQGEQYF | TGTGCCAGCAGCCAACAGGGAGAGCAGTACTTC
TRBJ1-6 | - | TRBV6-5 | - | CASSWTRSSYNSPLHF | TGTGCCAGCAGTTGGACACGGAGCTCCTATAATTCACCCCTCCACTTT
TRBJ2-1 | TRBD1 | TRBV5-6 | - | CASGRRDRGNEQFF | TGTGCCAGCGGGCGCCGGGACAGGGGAAATGAGCAGTTCTTC
TRBJ1-6 | - | TRBV7-9 | - | CASSPGAVHNSPLHF | TGTGCCAGCAGCCCTGGGGCAGTACATAATTCACCCCTCCACTTT